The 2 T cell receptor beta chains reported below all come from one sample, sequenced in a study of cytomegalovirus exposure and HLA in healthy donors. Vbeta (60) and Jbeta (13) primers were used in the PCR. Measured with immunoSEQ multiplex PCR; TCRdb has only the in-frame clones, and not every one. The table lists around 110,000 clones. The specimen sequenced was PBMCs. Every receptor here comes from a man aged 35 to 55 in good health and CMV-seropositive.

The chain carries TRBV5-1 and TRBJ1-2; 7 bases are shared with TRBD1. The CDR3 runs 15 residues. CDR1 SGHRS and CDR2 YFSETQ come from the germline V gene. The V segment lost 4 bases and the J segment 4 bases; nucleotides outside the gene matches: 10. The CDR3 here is CASSREFRGSYGYTF. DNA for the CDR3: TGCGCCAGCAGCCGTGAATTCAGGGGGTCCTATGGCTACACCTTC.

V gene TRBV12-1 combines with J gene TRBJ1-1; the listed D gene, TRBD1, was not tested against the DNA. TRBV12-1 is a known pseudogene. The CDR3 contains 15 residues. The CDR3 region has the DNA TGTGCCAGCAGCGCGCCGACGGACAGTAACACTGAAGCTTTCTTT. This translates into CASSAPTDSNTEAFF.